A single T cell receptor beta chain is shown here with its context. What it recognizes is unknown. In the source study's methods: Sequence data from immunoSEQ were junction-only and lacked quality scores; consequently, filtering differed. Libraries were prepared by immunoSEQ multiplex PCR; TCRdb keeps only in-frame clonotypes and omits some of them. V, J and clone size are taken as reported in that table, and D and trimming were inferred from the DNA itself. This table has hundreds of thousands of clones, approximately 96% appearing once. CDR1 and CDR2 from the germline V gene are SEHNR and FQNEAQ (reference sequence). The V segment lost 5 bases and the J segment 5 bases; nucleotides outside the gene matches: 7. The CDR3 covers 15 residues. CD45RO-negative cells were positively selected for CCR7, leaving out terminally differentiated effector memory CD45RA+ cells. Recent acute infections and vaccinations were absent in the healthy HIV-negative adult donors.

The data belong to a study of shared clonotypes between healthy human individuals. General study results and limits: Among donors, sharing of clonotypes was expected to be affected by sequencing depth. The rarefaction results pointed to incomplete sorted-subset sequencing despite large depth.

V usage is TRBV7-9 and J usage is TRBJ2-2, with 8 positions matching TRBD1. The sample comprised naive CD8+ T cells sorted from blood. The TCR sequence derives from a woman aged 25 to 39 in good health. The CDR3 DNA sequence: TGTGCCAGCAGCCCCAGGACAGGGAGAACCGGGGAGCTGTTTTTT. Translation gives CASSPRTGRTGELFF.